This T cell receptor beta chain stems from a study of human T cells and chemical hapten exposure. Study as a whole: The sensitizing agent was 2% DPC, placed on about 2 cm by about 2 cm of upper inner arm skin. Diphenylcyclopropenone was administered weekly to the scalp of patients throughout the roughly 22-week study.

The germline gives CDR1 SGHTA, CDR2 FQGNSA. V was shortened by 0 bases and J by 1 base, with 12 bases between the two germline ends. This CDR3 spans 16 amino acids. Described time point: pre-sensitization, week 0. Noted treatment: therapeutic diphenylcyclopropenone sensitization with weekly scalp DPC. Alopecia patients, 18 to 70 years old and DPC-suitable, served as donors. The library labeled individual cDNA molecules by adding unique molecular identifiers to them. One entry per CDR3 protein, called by TCRdb with MiXCR from the RACE reads. Among 350,000 to 400,000 distinct CDR3 sequences listed, 4.5% to 5.5% were seen once.

This TCR was recovered from a woman aged 45 to 65 with alopecia areata. Some clones in this sample may be carry-over from other donors' samples. The sequencing here drew on whole blood, taken in connection with sensitization to the hapten diphenylcyclopropenone (DPC). The rearrangement links TRBV7-2 to TRBJ1-2; D is undetermined. The CDR3 DNA reads as TGTGCCAGCAGCTTAGCGCCCACAGCTTTTAACTATGGCTACACCTTC. Protein: CASSLAPTAFNYGYTF.